Sequencing of this T cell receptor (beta chain) was carried out in a study of T cell changes during pregnancy in multiple sclerosis. Clones were sequenced by immunoSEQ multiplex PCR, and TCRdb holds only the in-frame ones, with some missing. The profile covers 30,000 to 45,000 clones, with around 92% appearing a single time and over 0.45% taken by the ten largest. Material: CD4+ T cells from peripheral blood mononuclear cells, obtained after pregnancy. This clonotype originated in a female donor with multiple sclerosis, enrolled in a pregnancy study.

The CDR3 loop reads CASRTRLLAGGDESYNEQFF. The CDR3 nucleotides are TGTGCCAGCAGAACCCGCCTGCTAGCGGGAGGAGACGAATCCTACAATGAGCAGTTCTTC. The rearrangement uses TRBV28 and TRBJ2-1, with TRBD2 matching 11 bases. The J segment lost 1 base and the V segment lost 6 bases, leaving 17 bases of the junction unmatched. Germline V gene sequence: CDR1 MDHEN, CDR2 SYDVKM. This CDR3 contains 20 residues.